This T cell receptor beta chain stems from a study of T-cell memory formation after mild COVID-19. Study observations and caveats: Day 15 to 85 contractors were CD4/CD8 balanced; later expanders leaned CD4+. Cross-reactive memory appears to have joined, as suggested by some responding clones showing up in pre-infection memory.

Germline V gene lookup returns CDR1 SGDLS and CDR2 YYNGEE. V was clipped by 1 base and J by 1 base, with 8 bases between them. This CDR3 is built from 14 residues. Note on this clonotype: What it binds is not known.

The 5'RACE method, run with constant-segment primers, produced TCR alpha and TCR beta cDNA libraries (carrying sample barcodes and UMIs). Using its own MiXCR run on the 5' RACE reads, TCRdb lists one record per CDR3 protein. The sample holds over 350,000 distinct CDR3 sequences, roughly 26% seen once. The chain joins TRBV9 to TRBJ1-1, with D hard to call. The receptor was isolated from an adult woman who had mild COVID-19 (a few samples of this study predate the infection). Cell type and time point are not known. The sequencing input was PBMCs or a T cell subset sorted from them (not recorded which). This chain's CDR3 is CASSVNPANTEAFF. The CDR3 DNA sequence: TGTGCCAGCAGCGTAAATCCAGCGAACACTGAAGCTTTCTTT.